Listed below are T cell receptor beta chains from one sample, sequenced in a study of blood T cell repertoires in COVID-19. Data came from immunoSEQ multiplex PCR; TCRdb stores just in-frame clones and leaves some out. Counted here are a few hundred thousand clones, 80% to 90% occurring once; the ten biggest clones make up 8% to 13%. The sample comprised peripheral blood. The source of these receptors is a woman in her seventies with acute or convalescent COVID-19. Each CDR3 is given with its conserved first and last residue. D genes are given only for firm matches. Clone sizes are given selectively: once, few, many, or a class where the clone is expanded.

J,size,V,D,CDR3,DNA
TRBJ2-5,once,TRBV6-5,-,CASSYSTQETQYF,TGTGCCAGCAGTTACTCGACACAAGAGACCCAGTACTTC
TRBJ1-5,-,TRBV23-1,TRBD1,CASRESRDRGQPQHF,TGCGCCAGCAGGGAAAGCCGGGACAGGGGCCAGCCCCAGCATTTT
TRBJ1-6,-,TRBV4-2,-,CASSRATDNSPLHF,TGTGCCAGCAGCCGAGCGACAGACAATTCACCCCTCCACTTT
TRBJ1-1,-,TRBV28,-,CASKIPGRTEAFF,TGTGCCAGCAAAATTCCGGGGAGGACTGAAGCTTTCTTT
TRBJ2-1,-,TRBV14,TRBD2,CASSLPGLAGGGEQFF,TGTGCCAGCAGCCTCCCGGGGCTAGCGGGGGGAGGTGAGCAGTTCTTC
TRBJ2-1,few,TRBV3-1/TRBV3-2,TRBD2,CASSQDERGQFF,TGTGCCAGCAGCCAAGACGAGCGGGGGCAGTTCTTC
TRBJ1-1,-,TRBV20-1,-,CSATRQLGAFF,TGCAGTGCGACCAGACAGCTGGGAGCTTTCTTT
TRBJ2-7,-,TRBV10-3,-,CAISEGRRAYEQYF,TGTGCCATCAGTGAAGGTCGGAGAGCCTACGAGCAGTACTTC
TRBJ2-7,-,TRBV6-5,TRBD2,CASSRSGEGYEQYF,TGTGCCAGCAGCCGTTCTGGGGAGGGATACGAGCAGTACTTC
TRBJ1-1,-,TRBV6-5,-,CASTKGRGTEAFF,TGTGCCAGCACAAAGGGGCGCGGCACTGAAGCTTTCTTT
TRBJ1-6,-,TRBV3-1/TRBV3-2,-,CASSQEGQGIGASPLHF,TGTGCCAGCAGCCAAGAGGGCCAGGGGATCGGAGCTTCACCCCTCCACTTT
TRBJ1-5,-,TRBV5-5,-,CASSWGGNQPQHF,TGTGCCAGCAGCTGGGGAGGAAACCAGCCCCAGCATTTT
TRBJ2-1,-,TRBV30,TRBD2,CAWILAGGGVFF,TGTGCCTGGATACTAGCGGGGGGCGGGGTGTTCTTC
TRBJ1-2,few,TRBV4-1,-,CASSQEEAGRNYGYTF,TGCGCCAGCAGCCAAGAAGAGGCGGGGCGCAACTATGGCTACACCTTC
TRBJ2-2,-,TRBV5-1,-,CASSLFQGGNTGELFF,TGCGCCAGCAGCTTGTTTCAGGGGGGAAACACCGGGGAGCTGTTTTTT
TRBJ2-5,-,TRBV7-8,TRBD2,CASSLEGTKGTQYF,TGTGCCAGCAGCTTAGAAGGGACTAAGGGGACCCAGTACTTC
TRBJ2-1,-,TRBV5-4,-,CASSLVGAPEQFF,TGTGCCAGCAGCTTGGTTGGGGCCCCCGAGCAGTTCTTC
TRBJ1-3,-,TRBV10-3,-,CAISESRVNTIYF,TGTGCCATCAGTGAGTCGAGGGTAAACACCATATATTTT
TRBJ1-1,-,TRBV19,-,CASSIRSGGGTEAFF,TGTGCCAGTAGTATACGCTCGGGAGGGGGAACTGAAGCTTTCTTT
TRBJ2-1,-,TRBV2,TRBD1,CASRATGGSYNEQFF,TGTGCCAGCAGGGCGACAGGGGGGTCCTACAATGAGCAGTTCTTC
TRBJ2-3,-,TRBV5-1,-,CASSLNPTSTDTQYF,TGCGCCAGCAGCTTGAACCCGACAAGCACAGATACGCAGTATTTT
TRBJ1-1,-,TRBV7-8,TRBD1,CASSSRGLTEAFF,TGTGCCAGCAGCTCCAGGGGGCTCACTGAAGCTTTCTTT
TRBJ2-2,-,TRBV12-5,TRBD2,CASGLPLRTSGVAGELFF,TGTGCTAGTGGTTTGCCCCTTCGGACTAGCGGGGTAGCCGGGGAGCTGTTTTTT
TRBJ1-1,-,TRBV28,-,CASREGGREAFF,TGTGCCAGCCGGGAAGGGGGACGGGAAGCTTTCTTT
TRBJ2-2,-,TRBV11-2,-,CASSVRGSARDTGELFF,TGTGCCAGCAGCGTAAGAGGCTCGGCGAGAGACACCGGGGAGCTGTTTTTT
TRBJ1-4,once,TRBV2,TRBD1,CASSGRDRDGEKLFF,TGTGCCAGCAGTGGCCGAGACAGGGATGGCGAAAAACTGTTTTTT
TRBJ1-1,-,TRBV7-6,-,CASSLRGGAEAFF,TGTGCCAGCAGCCTCAGGGGTGGGGCTGAAGCTTTCTTT
TRBJ1-1,-,TRBV5-1,-,CASSSIQGENTEAFF,TGCGCCAGCAGCTCAATACAGGGCGAGAACACTGAAGCTTTCTTT
TRBJ1-5,once,TRBV6-2/TRBV6-3,-,CASSFDRTQPQHF,TGTGCCAGCAGCTTCGACAGGACCCAGCCCCAGCATTTT
TRBJ1-6,-,TRBV19,-,CASKDTSNSPLHF,TGTGCCAGTAAGGACACATCTAACTCACCCCTCCACTTT
TRBJ1-4,-,TRBV19,TRBD1,CASPGTVNEKLFF,TGTGCCAGTCCCGGGACAGTTAATGAAAAACTGTTTTTT
TRBJ2-7,-,TRBV6-5,TRBD2,CASRGAGGPYEQYF,TGTGCCAGTCGAGGAGCGGGGGGCCCCTACGAGCAGTACTTC
TRBJ2-7,-,TRBV3-1/TRBV3-2,-,CASSQGVGYEQYF,TGTGCCAGCAGCCAAGGCGTCGGGTACGAGCAGTACTTC
TRBJ1-2,-,TRBV6-5,-,CASTLGGDYGYTF,TGTGCCAGTACCCTAGGGGGGGACTATGGCTACACCTTC
TRBJ1-6,-,TRBV7-2,TRBD1,CASSSTPQGVGTGRSPLHF,TGTGCCAGCAGCTCCACCCCCCAGGGCGTAGGGACAGGGCGTTCACCCCTCCACTTT
TRBJ1-5,-,TRBV5-5,-,CASSPLGGTRDQPQHF,TGTGCCAGCAGCCCCCTCGGGGGTACGAGGGATCAGCCCCAGCATTTT
TRBJ1-6,many,TRBV5-6,TRBD1,CASSLAGTGNSPLHF,TGTGCCAGCAGCTTGGCCGGGACAGGGAATTCACCCCTCCACTTT
TRBJ1-2,-,TRBV4-1,-,CASSQITQARFYGYTF,TGCGCCAGCAGCCAAATTACTCAAGCACGCTTTTATGGCTACACCTTC
TRBJ2-7,-,TRBV7-2,TRBD2,CASSLARSGVRPYEQYF,TGTGCCAGCAGCTTAGCCCGGAGCGGGGTACGACCCTACGAGCAGTACTTC
TRBJ1-2,-,TRBV18,TRBD1,CASSPPGQGYGYTF,TGTGCCAGCTCACCACCCGGACAGGGCTATGGCTACACCTTC
TRBJ2-3,-,TRBV9,-,CASSRGILTDTQYF,TGTGCCAGCAGCAGGGGGATCCTCACAGATACGCAGTATTTT
TRBJ2-1,-,TRBV3-1/TRBV3-2,TRBD2,CASSRRGDNEQFF,TGTGCCAGCAGCCGCCGGGGGGACAATGAGCAGTTCTTC
TRBJ2-3,-,TRBV12-3/TRBV12-4,TRBD1,CASSIQGDTQYF,TGTGCCAGCAGCATACAGGGGGATACGCAGTATTTT
TRBJ1-1,-,TRBV7-2,-,CASSFLWNTEAFF,TGTGCCAGCAGCTTCCTGTGGAACACTGAAGCTTTCTTT
TRBJ2-2,-,TRBV9,-,CASSVAPASRLGELFF,TGTGCCAGCAGCGTAGCCCCAGCGTCGCGACTCGGGGAGCTGTTTTTT
TRBJ1-2,-,TRBV18,TRBD1,CASSPLGAGGGGYTF,TGTGCCAGCTCCCCCTTAGGGGCAGGGGGCGGAGGCTACACCTTC
TRBJ2-3,-,TRBV2,-,CASRDTLGAQYF,TGTGCCAGCAGGGACACCCTAGGAGCGCAGTATTTT
TRBJ1-2,-,TRBV20-1,-,CSALANYGYTF,TGCAGTGCGTTAGCTAACTATGGCTACACCTTC
TRBJ1-2,-,TRBV10-3,TRBD1,CAISRDRDGYTF,TGTGCCATCAGCCGGGACAGAGATGGCTACACCTTC
TRBJ2-5,-,TRBV6-5,TRBD1,CASSDTGGREAQYF,TGTGCCAGCAGCGACACAGGGGGCCGGGAGGCCCAGTACTTC
TRBJ1-5,-,TRBV11-2,-,CASSADRNQPQHF,TGTGCCAGCAGCGCTGACAGGAATCAGCCCCAGCATTTT
TRBJ1-5,-,TRBV20-1,-,CSARLREPQHF,TGCAGTGCTAGACTGAGGGAGCCCCAGCATTTT
TRBJ1-3,-,TRBV5-8,-,CASSLRQAGSGNTIYF,TGTGCCAGCAGTCTTCGACAGGCCGGCTCTGGAAACACCATATATTTT
TRBJ1-6,once,TRBV12-3/TRBV12-4,-,CASTLGGRSPLHF,TGTGCCAGCACCCTAGGGGGACGTTCACCCCTCCACTTT
TRBJ2-7,-,TRBV19,-,CASTRTAGLTEQYF,TGTGCCAGTACCCGGACAGCGGGACTTACGGAGCAGTACTTC